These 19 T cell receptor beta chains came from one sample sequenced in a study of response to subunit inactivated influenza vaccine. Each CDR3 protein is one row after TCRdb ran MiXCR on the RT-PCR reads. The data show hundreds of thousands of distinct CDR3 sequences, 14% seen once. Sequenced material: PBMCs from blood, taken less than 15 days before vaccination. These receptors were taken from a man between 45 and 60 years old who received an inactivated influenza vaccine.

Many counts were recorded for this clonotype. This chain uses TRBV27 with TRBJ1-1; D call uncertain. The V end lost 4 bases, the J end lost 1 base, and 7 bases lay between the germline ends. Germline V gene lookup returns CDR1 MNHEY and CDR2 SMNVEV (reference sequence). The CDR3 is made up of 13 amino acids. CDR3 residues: CASSSTANTEAFF. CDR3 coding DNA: TGTGCCAGCAGTTCCACAGCGAACACTGAAGCTTTCTTT.

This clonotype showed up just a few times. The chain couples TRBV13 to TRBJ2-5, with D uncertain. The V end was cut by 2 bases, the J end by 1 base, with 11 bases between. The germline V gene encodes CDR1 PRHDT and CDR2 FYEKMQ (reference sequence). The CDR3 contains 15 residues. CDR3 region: CASSLPGQSQETQYF. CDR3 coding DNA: TGTGCCAGCAGCTTACCTGGGCAGAGCCAAGAGACCCAGTACTTC.

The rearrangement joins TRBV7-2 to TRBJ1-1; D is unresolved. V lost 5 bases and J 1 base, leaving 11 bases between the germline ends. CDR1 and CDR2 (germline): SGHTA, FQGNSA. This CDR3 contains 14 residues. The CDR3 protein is CASSVSQRNTEAFF. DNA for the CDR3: TGTGCCAGCAGCGTCTCACAGAGGAACACTGAAGCTTTCTTT.

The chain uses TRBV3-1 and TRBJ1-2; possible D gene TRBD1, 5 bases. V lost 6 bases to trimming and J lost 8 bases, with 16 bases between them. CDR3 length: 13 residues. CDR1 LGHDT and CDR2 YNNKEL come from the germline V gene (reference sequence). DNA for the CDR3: TGTGCCAGCAGACGAGGGGCGGGTGGCGGCTACACCTTC. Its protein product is CASRRGAGGGYTF.

CDR3 sequence: CASSLPIRGTGEKLFF. The CDR3 bases are TGTGCCAGCAGCTTACCCATCCGGGGGACGGGTGAAAAACTGTTTTTT. The V call is TRBV7-8, the J call TRBJ1-4; D may be TRBD1 (5 bases). V dropped 2 bases and J dropped 7 bases, with 17 bases sitting between them. This CDR3 contains 16 residues. Germline V gene data show CDR1 as SGHVS and CDR2 as FQNEAQ.

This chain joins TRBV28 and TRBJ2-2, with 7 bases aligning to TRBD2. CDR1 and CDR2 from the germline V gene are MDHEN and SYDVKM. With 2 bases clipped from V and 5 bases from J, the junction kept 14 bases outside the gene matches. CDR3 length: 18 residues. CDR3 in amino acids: CASSLIGAGGRRTGELFF. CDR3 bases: TGTGCCAGCAGTTTAATCGGAGCAGGCGGGAGACGTACCGGGGAGCTGTTTTTT.

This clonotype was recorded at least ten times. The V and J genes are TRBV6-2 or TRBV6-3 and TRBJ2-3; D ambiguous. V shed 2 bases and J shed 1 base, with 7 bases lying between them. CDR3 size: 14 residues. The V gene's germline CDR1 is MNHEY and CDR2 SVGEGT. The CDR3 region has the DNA TGTGCCAGCAGTTACGTCTACGGCACAGATACGCAGTATTTT. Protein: CASSYVYGTDTQYF.

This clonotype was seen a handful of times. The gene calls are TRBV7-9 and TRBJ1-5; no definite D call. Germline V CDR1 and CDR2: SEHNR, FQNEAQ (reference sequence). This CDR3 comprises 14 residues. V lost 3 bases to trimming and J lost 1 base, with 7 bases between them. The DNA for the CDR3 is TGTGCCAGCAGCTTCGGAGTGAGCAATCAGCCCCAGCATTTT. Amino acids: CASSFGVSNQPQHF.

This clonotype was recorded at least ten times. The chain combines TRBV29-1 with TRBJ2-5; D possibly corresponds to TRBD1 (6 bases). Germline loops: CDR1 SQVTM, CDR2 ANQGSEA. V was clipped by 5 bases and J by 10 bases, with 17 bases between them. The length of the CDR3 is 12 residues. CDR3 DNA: TGCAGCGTTAACACAGGGCGACGAGACCAGTACTTC. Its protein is CSVNTGRRDQYF.

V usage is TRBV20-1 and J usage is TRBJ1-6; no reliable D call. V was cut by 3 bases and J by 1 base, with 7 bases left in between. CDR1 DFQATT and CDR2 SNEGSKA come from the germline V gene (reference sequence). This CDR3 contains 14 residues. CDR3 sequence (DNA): TGCAGTGCTAGGGTCCCGTCCTATAATTCACCCCTCCACTTT. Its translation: CSARVPSYNSPLHF.

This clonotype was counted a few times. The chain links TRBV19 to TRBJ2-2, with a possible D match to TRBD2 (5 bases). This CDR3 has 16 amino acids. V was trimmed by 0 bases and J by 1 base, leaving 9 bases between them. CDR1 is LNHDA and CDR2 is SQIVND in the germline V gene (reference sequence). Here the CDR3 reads CASSIEAGLNTGELFF. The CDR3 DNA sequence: TGTGCCAGTAGTATAGAGGCGGGCCTGAACACCGGGGAGCTGTTTTTT.

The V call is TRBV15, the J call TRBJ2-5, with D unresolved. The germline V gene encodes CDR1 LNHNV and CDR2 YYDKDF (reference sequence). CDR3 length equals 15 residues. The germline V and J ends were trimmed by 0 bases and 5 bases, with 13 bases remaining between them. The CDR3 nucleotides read TGTGCCACCAGCAGAGATTCGTCTGGTTACGAGACCCAGTACTTC. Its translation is CATSRDSSGYETQYF.

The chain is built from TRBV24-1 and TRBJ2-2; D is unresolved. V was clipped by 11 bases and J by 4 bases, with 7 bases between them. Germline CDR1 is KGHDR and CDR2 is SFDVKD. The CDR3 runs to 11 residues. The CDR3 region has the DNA TGTGCCAGGTTGATCACCGGGGAGCTGTTTTTT. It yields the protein CARLITGELFF.

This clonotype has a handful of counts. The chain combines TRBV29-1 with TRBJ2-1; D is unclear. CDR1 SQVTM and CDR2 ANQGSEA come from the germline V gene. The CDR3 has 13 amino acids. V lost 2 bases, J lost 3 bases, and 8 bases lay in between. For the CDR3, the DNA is TGCAGCGTTGAAAGGTCCAGCTACAATGAGCAGTTCTTC. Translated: CSVERSSYNEQFF.

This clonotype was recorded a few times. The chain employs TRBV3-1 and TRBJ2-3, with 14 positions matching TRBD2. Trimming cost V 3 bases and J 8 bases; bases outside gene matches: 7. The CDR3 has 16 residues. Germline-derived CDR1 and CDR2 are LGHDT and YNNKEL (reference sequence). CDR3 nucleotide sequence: TGTGCCAGCAGCCAGGCCGGGACTAGCGGGAGTGGTACGCAGTATTTT. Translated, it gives CASSQAGTSGSGTQYF.

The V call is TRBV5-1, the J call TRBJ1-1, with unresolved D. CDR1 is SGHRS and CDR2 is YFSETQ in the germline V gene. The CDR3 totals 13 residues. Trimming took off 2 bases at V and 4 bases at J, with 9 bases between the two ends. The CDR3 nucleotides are TGCGCCAGCAGCTTAGGCACTTTCACTGAAGCTTTCTTT. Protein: CASSLGTFTEAFF. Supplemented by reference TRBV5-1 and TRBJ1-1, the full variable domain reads KAGVTQTPRYLIKTRGQQVTLSCSPISGHRSVSWYQQTPGQGLQFLFEYFSETQRNKGNFPGRFSGRQFSNSRSEMNVSTLELGDSALYLCASSLGTFTEAFFGQGTRLTVV.

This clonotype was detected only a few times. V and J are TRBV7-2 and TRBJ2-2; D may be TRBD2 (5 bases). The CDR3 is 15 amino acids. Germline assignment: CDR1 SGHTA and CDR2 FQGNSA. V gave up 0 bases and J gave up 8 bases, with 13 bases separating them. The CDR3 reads CASSLARAMGGELFF. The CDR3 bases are TGTGCCAGCAGCTTAGCGAGGGCCATGGGTGGGGAGCTGTTTTTT.

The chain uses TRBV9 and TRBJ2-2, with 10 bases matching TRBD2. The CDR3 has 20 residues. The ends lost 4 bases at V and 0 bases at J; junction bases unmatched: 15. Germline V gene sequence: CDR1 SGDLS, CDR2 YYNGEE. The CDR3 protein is CASSLRTSGTLYANTGELFF. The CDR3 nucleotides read TGTGCCAGCAGCTTGCGGACTAGCGGAACCCTTTATGCGAACACCGGGGAGCTGTTTTTT.

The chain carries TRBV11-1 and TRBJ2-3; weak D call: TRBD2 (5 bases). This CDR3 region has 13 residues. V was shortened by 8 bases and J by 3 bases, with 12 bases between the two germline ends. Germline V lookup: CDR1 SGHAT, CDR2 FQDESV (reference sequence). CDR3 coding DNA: TGTGCCAGCCAACGGGGTGTGACAGATACGCAGTATTTT. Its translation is CASQRGVTDTQYF.